A selection of T cell receptor beta chains follows, all from one sample in a study of blood T cell repertoires in COVID-19. Data came from immunoSEQ multiplex PCR; TCRdb stores just in-frame clones and leaves some out. The sample holds some 40,000 clones, around 84% seen once. The sample was peripheral blood. Receptor source: a man aged 45-65 years with active or convalescent COVID-19. Both conserved end residues are part of each CDR3.

>TRBV12-3/TRBV12-4|TRBJ1-1
CASSSGQYEAFF
>TRBV24-1|TRBJ1-2
CATSVQGQIYGYTF
>TRBV12-5|TRBJ1-5
CASGLTAGGQPQHF
>TRBV4-2|TRBJ1-1
CASSPGGAKNTEAFF
>TRBV9|TRBJ2-3
CASSVGSGASTDTQYF
>TRBV7-9|TRBJ2-3
CASSLPGTDTQYF
>TRBV13|TRBJ1-2
CASSSEDSRNAKNGYTF
>TRBV6-2/TRBV6-3|TRBJ2-7
CASSFLADRGREQYF
>TRBV24-1|TRBJ2-1
CATSAGGHEQFF
>TRBV6-6|TRBJ1-4
CASSYSRVDEKLFF
>TRBV4-1|TRBJ2-2
CASMPSTLRGGELFF
>TRBV27|TRBJ2-1
CASSVPTSGANDEQFF
>TRBV29-1|TRBJ1-3
CSVEDRGATRSGNTIYF
>TRBV10-3|TRBJ2-7
CAISGKGDYSEQYF
>TRBV6-5|TRBJ2-7
CASSYSWDRGAYEQYF
>TRBV3-1/TRBV3-2|TRBJ1-1
CASSIRDTGNTEAFF
>TRBV7-3|TRBJ2-1
CASSEVGLAGAQGEQFF
>TRBV27|TRBJ2-7
CASSLYLAETYEQYF
>TRBV5-1|TRBJ1-1
CASSLRQGTEAFF
>TRBV6-2/TRBV6-3|TRBJ1-1
CASSYSSATTGKAFF
>TRBV25-1|TRBJ1-1
CATAGPMNTEAFF
>TRBV9|TRBJ1-2
CASSVGGQANYGYTF